The 9 T cell receptor beta chains below come from one sample, sequenced in a study of blood T cell repertoires in COVID-19. Here immunoSEQ multiplex PCR was the method, and the copy in TCRdb shows in-frame clones only, minus some. The sample yields approximately 130,000 clones, around 78% seen once. What was sequenced was peripheral blood. The receptors stem from a human donor in a cohort sampled during active COVID-19.

The rearrangement joins TRBV6-5 to TRBJ1-6, with D perhaps TRBD1 (6 bases). Germline V lookup: CDR1 MNHEY, CDR2 SVGAGI. CDR3 length equals 15 residues. The V and J ends lost 4 bases and 7 bases respectively, with 14 bases between them. The CDR3: CASSLKGVRNSPLHF. The CDR3 region has the DNA TGTGCCAGCAGTTTGAAGGGGGTCCGCAATTCACCCCTCCACTTT.

The rearrangement uses TRBV28 and TRBJ1-1, with D uncertain. In germline, CDR1 is MDHEN, CDR2 SYDVKM. The CDR3 totals 19 residues. V was cut by 3 bases and J by 2 bases, with 25 bases left in between. The CDR3 DNA sequence: TGTGCCAGCAGTTTTTCCGGACTTATTGGAGGTGATGTAAACACTGAAGCTTTCTTT. It is translated as CASSFSGLIGGDVNTEAFF.

This clone was counted a few times. The rearrangement uses TRBV5-5 and TRBJ1-2; D gene uncertain. Germline V gene data show CDR1 as SGHKS and CDR2 as YYEKEE (reference sequence). With 2 bases removed from V and 5 bases from J, the gap between germline ends came to 16 bases. This CDR3 has 15 residues. The CDR3 here is CASSFGPLEEYGYTF. CDR3 DNA: TGTGCCAGCAGCTTCGGGCCCCTGGAGGAATATGGCTACACCTTC.

This chain links TRBV28 with TRBJ2-2; TRBD1 matches at 8 bases. The V gene end was trimmed by 3 bases and the J gene end by 8 bases; junction bases not matched to a gene: 2. Germline lookup yields CDR1 MDHEN and CDR2 SYDVKM. The CDR3 contains 13 residues. The CDR3 loop is CASSLQGAGELFF. CDR3 coding DNA: TGTGCCAGCAGTTTGCAGGGGGCTGGGGAGCTGTTTTTT.

This rearrangement joins TRBV5-1 to TRBJ1-6, with D possibly TRBD1 on 5 matching bases. V was shortened by 3 bases and J by 3 bases, with 13 bases between the two germline ends. The CDR3 is 16 residues long. CDR1 is SGHRS and CDR2 is YFSETQ in the germline V gene. The CDR3 sequence: CASSSSPGFYNSPLHF. The CDR3 nucleotides read TGCGCCAGCAGCTCAAGCCCAGGGTTCTATAATTCACCCCTCCACTTT.

The V and J genes are TRBV2 and TRBJ2-5; D may be TRBD2 (6 bases). There are 14 residues in the CDR3. Germline lookup yields CDR1 SNHLY and CDR2 FYNNEI. V lost 6 bases and J 1 base, leaving 12 bases between the germline ends. CDR3 DNA: TGTGCCAGCAGAGACCGGGACTTCCAAGAGACCCAGTACTTC. It is translated as CASRDRDFQETQYF.

The chain has TRBV5-6 and TRBJ2-1; 8 nucleotides align to TRBD1. Trimming cost V 5 bases and J 8 bases; bases outside gene matches: 6. This CDR3 has 13 amino acids. The V gene's germline CDR1 is SGHDT and CDR2 YYEEEE. This CDR3 reads CASRLQGVYEQFF. The CDR3 DNA reads TGTGCCAGCAGATTACAGGGGGTCTATGAGCAGTTCTTC.

The chain combines TRBV18 with TRBJ1-5; D gene uncertain. This CDR3 has 14 residues. V was clipped by 1 base and J by 2 bases, with 6 bases between them. CDR1 and CDR2 (germline): KGHSH, LQKENI. For the CDR3, the DNA is TGTGCCAGCTCACCACAGCAGGGCAATCAGCCCCAGCATTTT. Translation: CASSPQQGNQPQHF.

The J gene is TRBJ1-1, the V gene TRBV7-8; D call uncertain. The CDR3 contains 15 residues. Germline CDR1 reads SGHVS; CDR2 reads FQNEAQ. Trimming took 5 bases from V and 0 from J, leaving 13 bases between them. In DNA, the CDR3 is TGTGCCAGCAGCCCGGGTCCTCCTATGAACACTGAAGCTTTCTTT. This encodes CASSPGPPMNTEAFF. The entire variable domain, with the rest obtained from reference TRBV7-8 and TRBJ1-1, is as follows: GAGVSQSPRYKVAKRGQDVALRCDPISGHVSLFWYQQALGQGPEFLTYFQNEAQLDKSGLPSDRFFAERPEGSVSTLKIQRTQQEDSAVYLCASSPGPPMNTEAFFGQGTRLTVV.